A single sample is the source of the 32 T cell receptor beta chains below, sequenced in a study of blood T cell repertoires in COVID-19. The assay was immunoSEQ multiplex PCR, and TCRdb's table has in-frame clones only and misses some. The sample shows about 210,000 clones, around 90% of them seen only once. The source material was peripheral blood. These TCRs come from a man aged 30 to 39 with acute or convalescent COVID-19.

The gene calls are TRBV18 and TRBJ1-4; D is possibly TRBD1 (6 bases). Trimming took 3 bases from V and 4 from J, leaving 12 bases between them. There are 15 residues in the CDR3. Germline assignment: CDR1 KGHSH and CDR2 LQKENI. The CDR3 DNA reads as TGTGCCAGCTCACCCTACAGGGATCGTAATGAAAAACTGTTTTTT. Translation gives CASSPYRDRNEKLFF.

CDR3 protein: CASSLNNEQFF. DNA for the CDR3: TGTGCCAGTAGTCTTAACAATGAGCAGTTCTTC. The chain joins TRBV19 to TRBJ2-1; D not resolved. There are 11 residues in the CDR3. Trimming shortened V by 5 bases and J by 5 bases, and 4 bases separated the two germline ends. CDR1 LNHDA and CDR2 SQIVND come from the germline V gene (reference sequence).

This clone was observed a few times. The genes are TRBV7-2 and TRBJ2-3, with 9 bases identical to TRBD2. The CDR3 has 15 amino acids. Germline loops: CDR1 SGHTA, CDR2 FQGNSA. With 5 bases clipped from V and 2 bases from J, the junction kept 5 bases outside the gene matches. The CDR3 DNA sequence: TGTGCCAGCAGCGGACTAGCGACCCCCACAGATACGCAGTATTTT. It yields the protein CASSGLATPTDTQYF. The full variable domain, in which reference TRBV7-2 and TRBJ2-3 provide the parts outside the CDR3, is GAGVSQSPSNKVTEKGKDVELRCDPISGHTALYWYRQSLGQGLEFLIYFQGNSAPDKSGLPSDRFSAERTGGSVSTLTIQRTQQEDSAVYLCASSGLATPTDTQYFGPGTRLTVL.

The J gene is TRBJ2-7, the V gene TRBV30, with D perhaps matching TRBD1 (6 bases). Looked up from germline, CDR1 is GTSNPN and CDR2 is SVGIG (reference sequence). The V end lost 0 bases, the J end lost 8 bases, and 20 bases lay between the germline ends. The CDR3 extends over 15 amino acids. The CDR3 nucleotides read TGTGCCTGGAGTGTACAGGGAACAGCCAGTGGGAAGCAGTACTTC. It codes for CAWSVQGTASGKQYF.

The V call is TRBV3-1 (or the pseudogene TRBV3-2), the J call TRBJ2-1; 9 bases are a match to TRBD1. After removal of 3 bases from V and 15 bases from J, the junction contained 9 bases not matched to a gene. The CDR3 runs to 13 residues. Per the germline V gene, CDR1 is LGHDT and CDR2 is YNNKEL (reference sequence). This chain's CDR3 is CASSHSDRGLWFF. The CDR3 DNA is TGTGCCAGCAGCCACTCGGACAGGGGTTTATGGTTCTTC.

The CDR3 DNA reads TGCGCCAGCAGCCGATCCCGGCAAGGGGGAACCACCGGGGAGCTGTTTTTT. Amino acids: CASSRSRQGGTTGELFF. The V and J genes are TRBV4-1 and TRBJ2-2; TRBD1 might be the D (6 bases). This CDR3 region has 17 residues. V lost 4 bases and J 4 bases, leaving 19 bases between the germline ends. Germline-derived CDR1 and CDR2 are MGHRA and YSYEKL.

In its sample, this clone was seen a few times. The chain couples TRBV2 to TRBJ2-1; no reliable D call. The CDR3 consists of 13 residues. The V gene lost 2 bases and the J gene lost 7 bases, with 9 bases spanning the gap. Looked up from germline, CDR1 is SNHLY and CDR2 is FYNNEI. CDR3 DNA sequence: TGTGCCAGCAGTGAACAACAGTTTAATGAGCAGTTCTTC. As protein: CASSEQQFNEQFF. The full variable domain, with the rest looked up from reference TRBV2 and TRBJ2-1, is EPEVTQTPSHQVTQMGQEVILRCVPISNHLYFYWYRQILGQKVEFLVSFYNNEISEKSEIFDDQFSVERPDGSNFTLKIRSTKLEDSAMYFCASSEQQFNEQFFGPGTRLTVL.

This chain joins TRBV3-1 (or the pseudogene TRBV3-2) and TRBJ1-3; 8 nucleotides match TRBD1. This CDR3 is built from 14 residues. The ends lost 3 bases at V and 2 bases at J; junction bases unmatched: 0. The germline gives CDR1 LGHDT, CDR2 YNNKEL (reference sequence). Written as DNA, the CDR3 is TGTGCCAGCAGCCAGACAGGGGCTGGAAACACCATATATTTT. It encodes CASSQTGAGNTIYF.

CDR3 coding DNA: TGTGCCAGCAGTGTTGGGCAGGGTATTCGGCCCCAGCATTTT. It translates to CASSVGQGIRPQHF. The chain carries TRBV2 and TRBJ1-5, with D possibly being TRBD1 (5 bases). Trimming took 4 bases from V and 9 from J, leaving 16 bases between them. The germline gives CDR1 SNHLY, CDR2 FYNNEI. This CDR3 has 14 residues. The full variable domain, in which reference TRBV2 and TRBJ1-5 provide the parts outside the CDR3, is EPEVTQTPSHQVTQMGQEVILRCVPISNHLYFYWYRQILGQKVEFLVSFYNNEISEKSEIFDDQFSVERPDGSNFTLKIRSTKLEDSAMYFCASSVGQGIRPQHFGDGTRLSIL.

This sequence joins TRBV20-1 and TRBJ1-1; D gene unclear. Trimming cost V 3 bases and J 1 base, with 9 bases left between them. Germline CDR1 DFQATT, CDR2 SNEGSKA (reference sequence). The length of the CDR3 is 13 residues. DNA of the CDR3: TGCAGTGCTAGTATTAGTACGAACACTGAAGCTTTCTTT. Its translation is CSASISTNTEAFF.

This chain uses TRBV4-2 with TRBJ1-3, with D possibly matching TRBD1 (5 bases). This CDR3 region has 15 residues. Germline V lookup: CDR1 LGHNA, CDR2 YNFKEQ. Trimming took 1 base from V and 4 from J, leaving 11 bases between them. CDR3 in DNA: TGTGCCAGCAGCCAAGGTGCAGGGCAGGGAAACACCATATATTTT. Protein sequence: CASSQGAGQGNTIYF.

The chain combines TRBV7-2 with TRBJ2-7, with TRBD1 as a possible D gene (7 bases). V lost 3 bases to trimming and J lost 3 bases, with 12 bases between them. The CDR3 covers 14 residues. Per germline, CDR1 SGHTA and CDR2 FQGNSA. The CDR3 DNA follows: TGTGCCAGCAGCTTCGGGACAGCGGGCTACGAGCAGTACTTC. This sequence encodes CASSFGTAGYEQYF.

V usage is TRBV28 and J usage is TRBJ1-6; a possible D gene is TRBD1 (6 bases). The CDR3 totals 13 residues. V was trimmed by 7 bases and J by 10 bases, leaving 14 bases between them. Germline CDR1 reads MDHEN; CDR2 reads SYDVKM. The CDR3 loop reads CASIGGSGSPLHF. Written as DNA, the CDR3 is TGTGCCAGCATTGGGGGCTCAGGGTCACCCCTCCACTTT.

The chain has TRBV6-5 and TRBJ2-7; tentative D call: TRBD2 (6 bases). V was pared by 2 bases and J by 1 base, with 12 bases between. CDR1 and CDR2 from the germline V gene are MNHEY and SVGAGI. The CDR3 totals 15 residues. CDR3 nucleotides: TGTGCCAGCAGTTACAGGTTGGGGGGTTCCTACGAGCAGTACTTC. Encoded protein: CASSYRLGGSYEQYF.

The chain links TRBV2 to TRBJ1-6, with D unresolved. Germline V gene data show CDR1 as SNHLY and CDR2 as FYNNEI. V was clipped by 7 bases and J by 4 bases, with 11 bases between them. This CDR3 comprises 14 residues. In DNA form, the CDR3 reads TGTGCCAGCATGAGGCAAGGATATAATTCACCCCTCCACTTT. Its translation: CASMRQGYNSPLHF.

The chain uses TRBV24-1 and TRBJ2-1, with 10 bases lining up with TRBD2. Germline-derived CDR1 and CDR2 are KGHDR and SFDVKD. CDR3 size: 16 residues. V was pared by 3 bases and J by 8 bases, with 9 bases of the junction left unmatched. CDR3 coding DNA: TGTGCCACCAGTGATCACGCTAGCGGGAGTATATATGAGCAGTTCTTC. This gives the protein CATSDHASGSIYEQFF.

The genes are TRBV7-9 and TRBJ2-7, with 9 nucleotides matching TRBD2. V lost 1 base, J lost 5 bases, and 9 bases stayed unmatched. Germline values: CDR1 SEHNR, CDR2 FQNEAQ (reference sequence). The CDR3 spans 16 residues. DNA for the CDR3: TGTGCCAGCAGCTTAGGGGGTAGCGGGAGTGGTAACGAGCAGTACTTC. It yields the protein CASSLGGSGSGNEQYF.

The chain joins TRBV6-6 to TRBJ2-2, with D possibly TRBD1 on 6 matching bases. Trimming took off 6 bases at V and 2 bases at J, with 10 bases between the two ends. Germline assignment: CDR1 MNHNY and CDR2 SVGAGI (reference sequence). This CDR3 is built from 14 residues. The CDR3 bases are TGTGCCAGCAGGCAGGACAGAAACACCGGGGAGCTGTTTTTT. Its translation is CASRQDRNTGELFF.

With regard to this clone: The sample has other DNA sequences that encode this CDR3 too. The chain is built from TRBV7-3 and TRBJ2-2; D may be TRBD1 (6 bases). CDR1 is SGHTA, CDR2 FQGTGA, per germline. This CDR3 region has 15 residues. Trimming took off 5 bases at V and 0 bases at J, with 10 bases between the two ends. The CDR3 DNA reads TGTGCCAGCAGCCCTGGGACACCGAACACCGGGGAGCTGTTTTTT. Residues: CASSPGTPNTGELFF.

The CDR3 coding sequence is TGCGCCAGCAGGGCGGGTATAGAGACCCAGTACTTC. This translates into CASRAGIETQYF. The rearrangement links TRBV5-1 to TRBJ2-5; TRBD2 might be the D (5 bases). The V gene's germline CDR1 is SGHRS and CDR2 YFSETQ. The V gene lost 5 bases and the J gene lost 4 bases, with 9 bases spanning the gap. The CDR3 covers 12 residues.

CDR3: CASSQVGQANEAFF. CDR3 bases: TGCGCCAGCAGCCAAGTTGGACAGGCCAATGAAGCTTTCTTT. The chain has TRBV4-1 and TRBJ1-1; 7 bases fit TRBD1. J gave up 7 bases and V 1 base, and 6 bases lay outside the gene matches. The CDR3 spans 14 residues. Germline lookup yields CDR1 MGHRA and CDR2 YSYEKL.

The J gene is TRBJ2-7, the V gene TRBV28, with D unclear. The length of the CDR3 is 11 residues. Germline loops: CDR1 MDHEN, CDR2 SYDVKM. V lost 7 bases and J lost 5, with 9 bases in between. CDR3 sequence (DNA): TGTGCCAGCATGGGCTTGCACGAGCAGTACTTC. The encoded protein is CASMGLHEQYF.

This sequence joins TRBV27 and TRBJ2-7, with TRBD2 matching over 8 bases. This CDR3 has 19 amino acids. Germline values: CDR1 MNHEY, CDR2 SMNVEV (reference sequence). V lost 0 bases and J lost 0; bases outside the gene matches: 13. CDR3 DNA sequence: TGTGCCAGCAGTTTATCGGGGGAGCTAGCGGGTAGCAGCTCCTACGAGCAGTACTTC. Translating gives CASSLSGELAGSSSYEQYF.

This clone has a single count. The chain carries TRBV25-1 and TRBJ2-2, with 7 bases identical to TRBD1. This CDR3 is 18 amino acids long. Germline V gene data show CDR1 as MGHDK and CDR2 as SYGVNS. V gave up 7 bases and J gave up 7 bases; unmatched junction bases: 21. As DNA, the CDR3 is TGTGCCAGCAAAAAATCGGTGGGAACAGGGGATAAAGGCGGGGAGCTGTTTTTT. Amino acid sequence: CASKKSVGTGDKGGELFF.

Only one count was recorded for this clone. V gene TRBV28 combines with J gene TRBJ2-3, with 15 bases that match TRBD2. The germline V gene encodes CDR1 MDHEN and CDR2 SYDVKM. The CDR3 contains 18 residues. V was clipped by 5 bases and J by 1 base; unmatched bases: 7. Here the CDR3 DNA reads TGTGCCAGCAGTCGGGGACTAGCGGGAGGAAGTGGCACAGATACGCAGTATTTT. This encodes CASSRGLAGGSGTDTQYF.

V is TRBV5-1 and J is TRBJ2-1, with a weak D call TRBD2 (7 bases). The ends were cut back, 0 bases at V and 4 bases at J, with 17 bases in the middle. The CDR3 is 17 residues long. The germline V gene encodes CDR1 SGHRS and CDR2 YFSETQ. CDR3 sequence (DNA): TGCGCCAGCAGCTTGGGCGCGGGGGCAAAGGGTTACAATGAGCAGTTCTTC. This translates into CASSLGAGAKGYNEQFF.

The genes are TRBV29-1 and TRBJ1-5; tentatively, D is TRBD1 (5 bases). Germline V gene lookup returns CDR1 SQVTM and CDR2 ANQGSEA. The CDR3 runs 13 residues. V lost 4 bases and J 3 bases, leaving 10 bases between the germline ends. CDR3 in DNA: TGCAGCGTTGGGGACTTCCTCAATCAGCCCCAGCATTTT. Translating it yields CSVGDFLNQPQHF.

V gene TRBV3-1 (or the pseudogene TRBV3-2) combines with J gene TRBJ1-2, with D unresolved. The CDR3 sequence is 13 residues long. Germline-derived CDR1 and CDR2 are LGHDT and YNNKEL (reference sequence). V was clipped by 3 bases and J by 4 bases, with 9 bases between them. The CDR3 region is CASSHLNTYGYTF. In DNA, the CDR3 is TGTGCCAGCAGCCACCTAAATACCTATGGCTACACCTTC.

The V call is TRBV6-5, the J call TRBJ2-7; the match to TRBD1 covers 7 bases. Germline CDR1 is MNHEY and CDR2 is SVGAGI. V trimming: 10 bases; J trimming: 5 bases; junction bases outside the gene matches: 8. CDR3 size: 12 residues. CDR3 amino acids: CATTGEIHEQYF. CDR3 bases: TGTGCCACCACAGGGGAAATCCACGAGCAGTACTTC.

J is TRBJ1-3 and V is TRBV12-3 or TRBV12-4; D possibly corresponds to TRBD1 (5 bases). The CDR3 spans 11 residues. V dropped 5 bases and J dropped 6 bases, with 5 bases sitting between them. The CDR3 sequence: CASSGANTIYF. For the CDR3, the DNA is TGTGCCAGCAGTGGGGCAAACACCATATATTTT.

The V gene is TRBV4-1, the J gene TRBJ1-2; the D gene is possibly TRBD1 (6 bases). Trimming shortened V by 0 bases and J by 8 bases, and 13 bases separated the two germline ends. The CDR3 loop spans 14 amino acids. Germline CDR1 reads MGHRA; CDR2 reads YSYEKL. CDR3 sequence: CASSQDLWDKGYTF. The DNA for the CDR3 is TGCGCCAGCAGCCAAGATTTATGGGACAAAGGCTACACCTTC.

V is TRBV7-8 and J is TRBJ1-2; 10 bases fit TRBD1. Germline assignment: CDR1 SGHVS and CDR2 FQNEAQ. The J segment lost 3 bases and the V segment lost 3 bases, leaving 7 bases of the junction unmatched. The CDR3 is made up of 16 amino acids. The CDR3 is CASSFRRDRGHYGYTF. DNA for the CDR3: TGTGCCAGCAGCTTCCGCCGGGACAGGGGACACTATGGCTACACCTTC.